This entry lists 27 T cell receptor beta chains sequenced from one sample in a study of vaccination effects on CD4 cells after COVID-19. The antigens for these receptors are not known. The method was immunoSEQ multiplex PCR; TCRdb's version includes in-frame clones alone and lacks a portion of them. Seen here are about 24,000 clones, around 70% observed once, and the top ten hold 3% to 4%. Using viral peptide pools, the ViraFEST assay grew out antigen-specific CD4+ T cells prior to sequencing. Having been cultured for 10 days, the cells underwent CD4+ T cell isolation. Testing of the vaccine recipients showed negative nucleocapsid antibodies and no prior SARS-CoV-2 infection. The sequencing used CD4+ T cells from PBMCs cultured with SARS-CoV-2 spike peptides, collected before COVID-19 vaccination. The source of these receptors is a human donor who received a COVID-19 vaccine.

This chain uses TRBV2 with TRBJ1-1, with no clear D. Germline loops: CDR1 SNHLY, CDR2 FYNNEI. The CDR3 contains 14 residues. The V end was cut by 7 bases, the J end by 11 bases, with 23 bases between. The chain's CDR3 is CASTEREPYTAAFF. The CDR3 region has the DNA TGTGCCAGCACCGAACGGGAACCGTACACTGCGGCTTTCTTT.

Written as DNA, the CDR3 is TGTGCCAGCAGCCTAGGACAGACACCAACTAATGAAAAACTGTTTTTT. Amino acid sequence: CASSLGQTPTNEKLFF. The V call is TRBV11-2, the J call TRBJ1-4; D possibly corresponds to TRBD1 (6 bases). CDR3 length: 16 amino acids. V gave up 5 bases and J gave up 0 bases, with 13 bases separating them. Germline V gene data show CDR1 as SGHAT and CDR2 as FQNNGV.

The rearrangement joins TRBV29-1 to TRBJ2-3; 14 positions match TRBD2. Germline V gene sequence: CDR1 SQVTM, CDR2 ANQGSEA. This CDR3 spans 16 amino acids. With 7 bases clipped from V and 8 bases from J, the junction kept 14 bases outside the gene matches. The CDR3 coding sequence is TGCAGCGCCGCCAAGGGACTAGCGGGAGTCGAGGCTACGCAGTATTTT. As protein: CSAAKGLAGVEATQYF.

In DNA form, the CDR3 reads TGTGCCAGCAGCTTAGCGTCACAGTTGAGCTCCTACGAGCAGTACTTC. Its protein product is CASSLASQLSSYEQYF. This rearrangement joins TRBV7-8 to TRBJ2-7; D gene uncertain. Trimming removed 0 bases from V and 0 bases from J, with 12 bases in between. The CDR3 loop spans 16 amino acids. The V gene's germline CDR1 is SGHVS and CDR2 FQNEAQ. The full variable domain, with the rest looked up from reference TRBV7-8 and TRBJ2-7, is GAGVSQSPRYKVAKRGQDVALRCDPISGHVSLFWYQQALGQGPEFLTYFQNEAQLDKSGLPSDRFFAERPEGSVSTLKIQRTQQEDSAVYLCASSLASQLSSYEQYFGPGTRLTVT.

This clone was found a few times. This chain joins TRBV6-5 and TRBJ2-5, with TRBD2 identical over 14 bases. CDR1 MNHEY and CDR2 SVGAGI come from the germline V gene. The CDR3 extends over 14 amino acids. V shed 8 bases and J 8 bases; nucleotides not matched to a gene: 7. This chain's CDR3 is CASGRLAGGQTQYF. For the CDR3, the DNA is TGTGCCAGCGGTCGACTAGCGGGGGGGCAAACCCAGTACTTC.

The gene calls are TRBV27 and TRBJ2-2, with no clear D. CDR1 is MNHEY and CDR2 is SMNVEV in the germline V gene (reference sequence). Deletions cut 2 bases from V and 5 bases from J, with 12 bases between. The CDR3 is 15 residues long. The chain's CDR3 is CASSLGGPTTGELFF. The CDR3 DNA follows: TGTGCCAGCAGTTTAGGTGGCCCTACAACCGGGGAGCTGTTTTTT.

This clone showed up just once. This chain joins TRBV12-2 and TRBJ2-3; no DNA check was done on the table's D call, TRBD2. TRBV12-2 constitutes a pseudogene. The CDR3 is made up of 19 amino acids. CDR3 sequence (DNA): TGTGCAAGTCGCTTAGGCGTTGTGGCTAGCGGGGGCAGCACAGATACGCAGTATTTT. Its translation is CASRLGVVASGGSTDTQYF.

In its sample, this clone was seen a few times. CDR3 protein: CASAGTPSGSGELFF. DNA of the CDR3: TGTGCCAGCGCCGGGACTCCATCAGGAAGCGGGGAGCTGTTTTTT. The V and J genes are TRBV9 and TRBJ2-2, with a weak D call TRBD2 (6 bases). V dropped 7 bases and J dropped 7 bases, with 20 bases sitting between them. The CDR3 has 15 residues. Germline V lookup: CDR1 SGDLS, CDR2 YYNGEE.

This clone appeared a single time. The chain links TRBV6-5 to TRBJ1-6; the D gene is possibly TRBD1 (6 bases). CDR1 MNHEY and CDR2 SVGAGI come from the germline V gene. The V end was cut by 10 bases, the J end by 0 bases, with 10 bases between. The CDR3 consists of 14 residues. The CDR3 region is CATGTNSYNSPLHF. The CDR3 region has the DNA TGTGCCACCGGGACAAACTCCTATAATTCACCCCTCCACTTT.

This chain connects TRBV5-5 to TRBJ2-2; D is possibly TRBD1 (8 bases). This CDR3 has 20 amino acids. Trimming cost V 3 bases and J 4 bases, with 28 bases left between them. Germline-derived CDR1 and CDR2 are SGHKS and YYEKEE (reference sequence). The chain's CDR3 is CASSSSVGPNRGGITGELFF. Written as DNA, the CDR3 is TGTGCCAGCAGCTCGTCCGTCGGGCCGAACAGGGGGGGGATCACCGGGGAGCTGTTTTTT.

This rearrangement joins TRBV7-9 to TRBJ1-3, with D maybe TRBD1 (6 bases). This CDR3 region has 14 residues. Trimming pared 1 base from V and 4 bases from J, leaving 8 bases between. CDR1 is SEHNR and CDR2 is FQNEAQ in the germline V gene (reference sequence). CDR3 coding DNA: TGTGCCAGCAGCTTAGGACAGGCCGGAAACACCATATATTTT. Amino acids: CASSLGQAGNTIYF.

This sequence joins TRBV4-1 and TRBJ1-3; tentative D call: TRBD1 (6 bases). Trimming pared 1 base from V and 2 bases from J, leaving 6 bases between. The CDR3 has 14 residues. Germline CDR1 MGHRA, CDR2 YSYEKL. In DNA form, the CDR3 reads TGCGCCAGCAGCCAAGCAGGGGCTGGAAACACCATATATTTT. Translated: CASSQAGAGNTIYF.

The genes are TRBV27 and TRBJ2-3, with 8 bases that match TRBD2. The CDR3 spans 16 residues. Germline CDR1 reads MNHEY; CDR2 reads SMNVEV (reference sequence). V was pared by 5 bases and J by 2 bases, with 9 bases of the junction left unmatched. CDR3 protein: CASSTTGGAYTDTQYF. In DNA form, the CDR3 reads TGTGCCAGCAGTACGACCGGGGGGGCTTACACAGATACGCAGTATTTT.

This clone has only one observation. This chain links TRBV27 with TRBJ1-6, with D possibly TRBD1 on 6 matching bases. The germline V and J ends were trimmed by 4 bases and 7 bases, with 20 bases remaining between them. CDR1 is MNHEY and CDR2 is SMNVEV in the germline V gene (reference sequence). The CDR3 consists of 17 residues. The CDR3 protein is CASSSRLRGVRNSPLHF. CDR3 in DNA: TGTGCCAGCAGTTCACGCCTCAGGGGAGTTCGGAATTCACCCCTCCACTTT.

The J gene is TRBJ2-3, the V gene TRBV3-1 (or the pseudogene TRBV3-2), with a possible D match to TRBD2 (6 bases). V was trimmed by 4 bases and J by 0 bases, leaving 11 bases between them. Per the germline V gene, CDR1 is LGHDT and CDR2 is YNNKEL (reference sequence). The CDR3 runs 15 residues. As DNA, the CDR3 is TGTGCCAGCAGCCCATTAGCGGCTAGCACAGATACGCAGTATTTT. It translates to CASSPLAASTDTQYF.

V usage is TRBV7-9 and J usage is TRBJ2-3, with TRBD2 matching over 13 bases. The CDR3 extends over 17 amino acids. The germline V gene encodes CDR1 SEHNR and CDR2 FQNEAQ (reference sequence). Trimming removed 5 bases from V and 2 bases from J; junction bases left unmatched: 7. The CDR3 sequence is CASSDRLAGGYTDTQYF. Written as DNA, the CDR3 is TGTGCCAGCAGCGACAGACTAGCGGGGGGATACACAGATACGCAGTATTTT.

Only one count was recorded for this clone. The chain's CDR3 is CASSSETGGGETQYF. DNA for the CDR3: TGTGCCAGCAGCTCAGAGACAGGTGGGGGGGAGACCCAGTACTTC. This sequence joins TRBV5-4 and TRBJ2-5, with D perhaps TRBD1 or TRBD2 (6 bases each). This CDR3 spans 15 amino acids. V shed 3 bases and J shed 5 bases, with 17 bases lying between them. Germline loops: CDR1 SGHNT, CDR2 YYREEE (reference sequence).

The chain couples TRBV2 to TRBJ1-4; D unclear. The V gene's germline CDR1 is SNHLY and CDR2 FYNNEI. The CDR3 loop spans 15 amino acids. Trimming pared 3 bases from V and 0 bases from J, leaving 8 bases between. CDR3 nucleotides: TGTGCCAGCAGTGATTGGGGAACAACTAATGAAAAACTGTTTTTT. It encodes CASSDWGTTNEKLFF.

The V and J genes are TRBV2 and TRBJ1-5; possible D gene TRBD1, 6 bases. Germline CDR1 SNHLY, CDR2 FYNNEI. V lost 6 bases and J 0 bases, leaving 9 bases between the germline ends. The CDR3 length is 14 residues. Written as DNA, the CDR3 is TGTGCCAGCAGGAAACAGGGTAGCAATCAGCCCCAGCATTTT. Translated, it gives CASRKQGSNQPQHF.

This CDR3 is CASSKQEINQPQHF. The CDR3 DNA is TGTGCCAGCAGTAAACAGGAAATCAATCAGCCCCAGCATTTT. The rearrangement uses TRBV6-5 and TRBJ1-5; tentatively, D is TRBD1 (5 bases). V lost 5 bases to trimming and J lost 3 bases, with 11 bases between them. This CDR3 has 14 amino acids. Germline CDR1 reads MNHEY; CDR2 reads SVGAGI.

CDR3 bases: TGTGCCAGCAGCGTAGGTCAGGAAAGGGGAATAGGCTACACCTTC. This translates into CASSVGQERGIGYTF. The rearrangement uses TRBV9 and TRBJ1-2, with D possibly TRBD1 on 5 matching bases. The CDR3 extends over 15 amino acids. CDR1 SGDLS and CDR2 YYNGEE come from the germline V gene. V lost 0 bases and J lost 8, with 17 bases in between.

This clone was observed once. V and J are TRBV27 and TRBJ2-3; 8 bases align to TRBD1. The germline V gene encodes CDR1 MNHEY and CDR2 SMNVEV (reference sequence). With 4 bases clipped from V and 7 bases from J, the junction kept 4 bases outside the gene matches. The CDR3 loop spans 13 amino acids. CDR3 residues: CASSSGGRNTQYF. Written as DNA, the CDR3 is TGTGCCAGCAGTTCAGGGGGCAGGAATACGCAGTATTTT.

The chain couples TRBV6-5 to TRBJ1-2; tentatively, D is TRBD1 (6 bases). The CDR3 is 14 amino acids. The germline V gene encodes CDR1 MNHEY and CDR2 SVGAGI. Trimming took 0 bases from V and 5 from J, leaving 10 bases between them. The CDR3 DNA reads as TGTGCCAGCAGTTACTCCCGAGGGGGATATGGCTACACCTTC. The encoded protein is CASSYSRGGYGYTF.

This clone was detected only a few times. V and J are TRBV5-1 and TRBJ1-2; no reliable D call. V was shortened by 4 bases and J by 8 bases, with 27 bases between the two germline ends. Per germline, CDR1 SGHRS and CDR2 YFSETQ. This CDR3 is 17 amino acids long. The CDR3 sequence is CASSTGLTTLAGNGYTF. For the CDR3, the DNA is TGCGCCAGCAGCACTGGCTTAACTACCTTGGCCGGGAACGGCTACACCTTC. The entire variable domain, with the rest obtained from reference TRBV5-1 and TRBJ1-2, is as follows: KAGVTQTPRYLIKTRGQQVTLSCSPISGHRSVSWYQQTPGQGLQFLFEYFSETQRNKGNFPGRFSGRQFSNSRSEMNVSTLELGDSALYLCASSTGLTTLAGNGYTFGSGTRLTVV.

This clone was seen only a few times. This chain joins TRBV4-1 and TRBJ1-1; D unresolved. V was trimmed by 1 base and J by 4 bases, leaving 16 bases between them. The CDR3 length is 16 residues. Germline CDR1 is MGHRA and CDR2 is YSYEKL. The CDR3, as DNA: TGCGCCAGCAGCCAAGCCTCGGTACAAATGGGCACTGAAGCTTTCTTT. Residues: CASSQASVQMGTEAFF.

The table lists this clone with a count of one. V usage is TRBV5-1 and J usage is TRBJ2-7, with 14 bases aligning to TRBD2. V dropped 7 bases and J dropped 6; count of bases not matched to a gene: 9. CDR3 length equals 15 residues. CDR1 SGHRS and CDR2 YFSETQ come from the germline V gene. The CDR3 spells CASSTGTSGRGEQYF. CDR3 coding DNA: TGCGCCAGCTCAACCGGGACTAGCGGGAGAGGCGAGCAGTACTTC. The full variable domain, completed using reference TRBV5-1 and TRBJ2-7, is KAGVTQTPRYLIKTRGQQVTLSCSPISGHRSVSWYQQTPGQGLQFLFEYFSETQRNKGNFPGRFSGRQFSNSRSEMNVSTLELGDSALYLCASSTGTSGRGEQYFGPGTRLTVT.

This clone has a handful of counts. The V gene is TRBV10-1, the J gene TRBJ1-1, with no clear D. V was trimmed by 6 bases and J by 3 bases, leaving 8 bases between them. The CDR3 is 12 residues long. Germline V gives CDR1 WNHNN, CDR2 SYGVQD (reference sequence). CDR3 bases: TGCGCCAGCAGGGGGTTTGACACTGAAGCTTTCTTT. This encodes CASRGFDTEAFF.